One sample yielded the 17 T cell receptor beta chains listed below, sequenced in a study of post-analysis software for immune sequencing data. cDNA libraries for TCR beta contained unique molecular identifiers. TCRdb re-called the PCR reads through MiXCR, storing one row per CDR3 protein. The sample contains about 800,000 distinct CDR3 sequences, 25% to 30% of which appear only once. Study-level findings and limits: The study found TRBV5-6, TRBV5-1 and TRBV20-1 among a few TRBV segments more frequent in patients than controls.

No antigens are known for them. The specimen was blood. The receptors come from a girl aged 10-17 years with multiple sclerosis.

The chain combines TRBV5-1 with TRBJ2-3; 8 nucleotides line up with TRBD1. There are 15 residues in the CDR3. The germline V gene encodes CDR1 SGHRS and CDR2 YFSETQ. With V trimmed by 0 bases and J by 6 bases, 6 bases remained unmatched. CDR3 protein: CASSLEQGAIDTQYF. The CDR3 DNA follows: TGCGCCAGCAGCTTGGAGCAGGGGGCTATCGATACGCAGTATTTT. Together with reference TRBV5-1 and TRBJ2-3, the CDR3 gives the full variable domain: KAGVTQTPRYLIKTRGQQVTLSCSPISGHRSVSWYQQTPGQGLQFLFEYFSETQRNKGNFPGRFSGRQFSNSRSEMNVSTLELGDSALYLCASSLEQGAIDTQYFGPGTRLTVL.

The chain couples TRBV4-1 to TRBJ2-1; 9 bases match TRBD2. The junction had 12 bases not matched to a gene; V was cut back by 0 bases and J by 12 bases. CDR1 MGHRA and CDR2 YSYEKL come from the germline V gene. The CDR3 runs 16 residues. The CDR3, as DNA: TGCGCCAGCAGCCAAGAATCTGCGGGAGGGGGACGGTGGCAGTTCTTC. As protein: CASSQESAGGGRWQFF.

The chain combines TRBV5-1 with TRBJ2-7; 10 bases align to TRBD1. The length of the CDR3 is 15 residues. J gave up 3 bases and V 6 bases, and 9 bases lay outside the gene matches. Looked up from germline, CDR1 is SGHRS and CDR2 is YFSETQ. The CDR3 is CASTYGGQGYYEQYF. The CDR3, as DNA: TGCGCCAGCACCTACGGGGGACAGGGGTACTACGAGCAGTACTTC.

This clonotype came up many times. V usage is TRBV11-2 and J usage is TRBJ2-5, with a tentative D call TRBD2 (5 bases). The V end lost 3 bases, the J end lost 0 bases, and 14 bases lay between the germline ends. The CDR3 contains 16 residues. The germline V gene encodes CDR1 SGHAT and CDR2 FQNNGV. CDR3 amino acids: CASSLAGVSYQETQYF. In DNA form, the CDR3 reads TGTGCCAGCAGCTTGGCCGGGGTTAGTTACCAAGAGACCCAGTACTTC.

CDR3 sequence (DNA): TGCAGTGCTGGGCGGGAGGGGACAGATACGCAGTATTTT. This codes for CSAGREGTDTQYF. The V gene is TRBV20-1, the J gene TRBJ2-3, with 9 bases that match TRBD2. Germline V gene lookup returns CDR1 DFQATT and CDR2 SNEGSKA (reference sequence). The V and J ends lost 5 bases and 3 bases, in that order; junction bases with no gene match: 3. The CDR3 sequence is 13 residues long.

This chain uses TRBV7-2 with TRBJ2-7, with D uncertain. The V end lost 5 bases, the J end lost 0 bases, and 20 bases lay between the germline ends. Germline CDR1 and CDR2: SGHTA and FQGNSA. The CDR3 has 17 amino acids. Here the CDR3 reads CASSPLRGVESSYEQYF. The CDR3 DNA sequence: TGTGCCAGCAGCCCTTTAAGAGGTGTAGAAAGCTCCTACGAGCAGTACTTC.

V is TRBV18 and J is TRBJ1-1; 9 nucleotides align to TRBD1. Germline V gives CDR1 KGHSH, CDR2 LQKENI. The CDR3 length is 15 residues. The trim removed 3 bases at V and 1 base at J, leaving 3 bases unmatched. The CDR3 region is CASSPGQGTNTEAFF. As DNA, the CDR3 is TGTGCCAGCTCACCGGGACAGGGAACGAACACTGAAGCTTTCTTT.

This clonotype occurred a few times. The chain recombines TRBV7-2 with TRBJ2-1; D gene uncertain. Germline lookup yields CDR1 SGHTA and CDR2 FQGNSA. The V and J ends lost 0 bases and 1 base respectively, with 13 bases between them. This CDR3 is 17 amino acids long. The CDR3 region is CASSLASPGQSYNEQFF. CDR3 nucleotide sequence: TGTGCCAGCAGCTTAGCAAGTCCCGGGCAGTCCTACAATGAGCAGTTCTTC. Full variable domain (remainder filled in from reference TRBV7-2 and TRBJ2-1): GAGVSQSPSNKVTEKGKDVELRCDPISGHTALYWYRQSLGQGLEFLIYFQGNSAPDKSGLPSDRFSAERTGGSVSTLTIQRTQQEDSAVYLCASSLASPGQSYNEQFFGPGTRLTVL.

This CDR3 is CASSLGSPFGEAFF. The CDR3 DNA follows: TGTGCCAGCAGCCTGGGCAGCCCGTTCGGTGAAGCTTTCTTT. This chain links TRBV7-9 with TRBJ1-1; no definite D call. The CDR3 is 14 amino acids. CDR1 and CDR2 (germline): SEHNR, FQNEAQ (reference sequence). The germline V and J ends were trimmed by 5 bases and 7 bases, with 17 bases remaining between them.

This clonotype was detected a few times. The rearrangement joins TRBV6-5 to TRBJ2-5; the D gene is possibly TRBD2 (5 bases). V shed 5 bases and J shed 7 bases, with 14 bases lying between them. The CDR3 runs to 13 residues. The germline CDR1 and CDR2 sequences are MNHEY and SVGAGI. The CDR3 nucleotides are TGTGCCAGCAGTCAACTAGTTTTCGGGACCCAGTACTTC. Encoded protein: CASSQLVFGTQYF.

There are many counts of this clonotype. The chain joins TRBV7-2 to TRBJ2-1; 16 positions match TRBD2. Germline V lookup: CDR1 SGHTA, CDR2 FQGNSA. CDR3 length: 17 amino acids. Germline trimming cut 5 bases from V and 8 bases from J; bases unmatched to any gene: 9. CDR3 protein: CASSPPGTSGRAHEQFF. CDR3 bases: TGTGCCAGCAGCCCTCCCGGGACTAGCGGGAGGGCCCATGAGCAGTTCTTC.

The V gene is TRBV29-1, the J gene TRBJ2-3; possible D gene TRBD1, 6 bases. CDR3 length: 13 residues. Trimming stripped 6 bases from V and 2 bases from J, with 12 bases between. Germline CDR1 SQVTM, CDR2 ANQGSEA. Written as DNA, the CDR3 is TGCAGCGTCACCGGGACAATCACAGATACGCAGTATTTT. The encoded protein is CSVTGTITDTQYF.

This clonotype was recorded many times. The CDR3 DNA is TGTGCCAGCAGCTACGGACCTGGTGGAGGGCAGTTCTTC. This gives the protein CASSYGPGGGQFF. This sequence joins TRBV7-2 and TRBJ2-1; perhaps TRBD2 as D (5 bases). The germline V gene has CDR1 SGHTA and CDR2 FQGNSA. The CDR3 covers 13 residues. V lost 4 bases, J lost 12 bases, and 16 bases lay in between.

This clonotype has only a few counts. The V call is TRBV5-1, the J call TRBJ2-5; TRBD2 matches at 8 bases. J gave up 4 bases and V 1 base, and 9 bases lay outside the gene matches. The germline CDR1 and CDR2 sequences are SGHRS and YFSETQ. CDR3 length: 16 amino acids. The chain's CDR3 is CASSLRQREYAETQYF. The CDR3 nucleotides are TGCGCCAGCAGCTTGAGGCAGCGGGAGTACGCAGAGACCCAGTACTTC. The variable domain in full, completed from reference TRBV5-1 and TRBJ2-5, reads KAGVTQTPRYLIKTRGQQVTLSCSPISGHRSVSWYQQTPGQGLQFLFEYFSETQRNKGNFPGRFSGRQFSNSRSEMNVSTLELGDSALYLCASSLRQREYAETQYFGPGTRLLVL.

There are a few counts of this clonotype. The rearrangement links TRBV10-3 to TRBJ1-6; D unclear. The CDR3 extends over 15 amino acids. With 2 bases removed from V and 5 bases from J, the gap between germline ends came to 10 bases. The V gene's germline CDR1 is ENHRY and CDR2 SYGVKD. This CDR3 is CAISERPSHNSPLHF. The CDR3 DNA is TGTGCCATCAGTGAGCGACCGAGTCATAATTCACCCCTCCACTTT.

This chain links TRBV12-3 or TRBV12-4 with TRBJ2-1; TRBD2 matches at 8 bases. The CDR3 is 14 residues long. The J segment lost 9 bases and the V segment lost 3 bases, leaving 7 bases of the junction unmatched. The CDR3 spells CASSFGTSLGEQFF. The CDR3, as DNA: TGTGCCAGCAGTTTTGGGACTAGTCTGGGTGAGCAGTTCTTC.

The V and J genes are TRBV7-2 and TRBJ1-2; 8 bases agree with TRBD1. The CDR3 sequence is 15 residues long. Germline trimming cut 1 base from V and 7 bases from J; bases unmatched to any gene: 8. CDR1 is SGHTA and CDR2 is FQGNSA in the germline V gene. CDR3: CASSLVSQGAGGYTF. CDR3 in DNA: TGTGCCAGCAGCTTAGTGTCCCAGGGGGCGGGTGGCTACACCTTC.